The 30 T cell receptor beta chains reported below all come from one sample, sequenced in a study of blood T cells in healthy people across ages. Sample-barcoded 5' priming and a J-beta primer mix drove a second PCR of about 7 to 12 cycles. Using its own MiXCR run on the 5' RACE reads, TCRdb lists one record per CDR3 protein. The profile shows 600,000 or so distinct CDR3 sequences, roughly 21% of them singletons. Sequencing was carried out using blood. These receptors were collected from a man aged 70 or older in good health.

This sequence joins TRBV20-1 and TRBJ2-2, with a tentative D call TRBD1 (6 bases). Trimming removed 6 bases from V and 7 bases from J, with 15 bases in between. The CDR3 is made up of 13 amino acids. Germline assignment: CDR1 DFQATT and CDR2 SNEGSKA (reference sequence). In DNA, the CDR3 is TGCAGTGCGATCGGACAGTCGAACGGGGAGCTGTTTTTT. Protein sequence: CSAIGQSNGELFF.

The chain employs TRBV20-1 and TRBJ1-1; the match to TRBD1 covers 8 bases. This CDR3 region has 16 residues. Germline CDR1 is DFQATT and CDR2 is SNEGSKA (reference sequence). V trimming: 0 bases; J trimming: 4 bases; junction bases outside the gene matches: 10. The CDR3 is CSARDVSTGAFTEAFF. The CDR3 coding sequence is TGCAGTGCTAGAGATGTCTCGACAGGGGCATTCACTGAAGCTTTCTTT.

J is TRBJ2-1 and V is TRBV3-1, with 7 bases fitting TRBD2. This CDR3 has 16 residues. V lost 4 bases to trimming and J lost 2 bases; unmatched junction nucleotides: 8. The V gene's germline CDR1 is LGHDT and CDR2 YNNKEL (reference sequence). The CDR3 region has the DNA TGTGCCAGCAGCCGAGGACTAGTTCTCGCCTACAATGAGCAGTTCTTC. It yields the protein CASSRGLVLAYNEQFF.

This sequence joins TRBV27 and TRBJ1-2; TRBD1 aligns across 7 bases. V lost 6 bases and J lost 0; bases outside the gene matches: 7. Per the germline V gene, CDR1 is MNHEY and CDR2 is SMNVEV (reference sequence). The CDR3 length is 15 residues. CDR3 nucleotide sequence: TGTGCCAGCAGAACGGGACAGAAAGCTAACTATGGCTACACCTTC. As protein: CASRTGQKANYGYTF.

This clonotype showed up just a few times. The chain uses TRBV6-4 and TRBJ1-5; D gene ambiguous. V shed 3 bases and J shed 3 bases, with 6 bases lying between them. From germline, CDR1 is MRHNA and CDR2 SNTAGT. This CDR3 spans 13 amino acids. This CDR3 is CASSEQLNQPQHF. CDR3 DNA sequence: TGTGCCAGCAGTGAACAGCTCAATCAGCCCCAGCATTTT.

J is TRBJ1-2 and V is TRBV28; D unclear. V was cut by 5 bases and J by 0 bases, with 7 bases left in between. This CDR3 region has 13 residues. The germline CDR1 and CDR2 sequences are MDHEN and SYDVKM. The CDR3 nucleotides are TGTGCCAGCAGTCCGGAAGCTAACTATGGCTACACCTTC. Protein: CASSPEANYGYTF.

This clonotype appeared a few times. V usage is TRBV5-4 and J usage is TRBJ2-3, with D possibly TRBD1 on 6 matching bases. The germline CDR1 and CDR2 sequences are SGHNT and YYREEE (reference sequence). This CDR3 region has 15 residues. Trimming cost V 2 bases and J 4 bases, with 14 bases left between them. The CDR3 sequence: CASSFAGAGADTQYF. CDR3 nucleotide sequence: TGTGCCAGCAGCTTTGCAGGGGCCGGGGCAGATACGCAGTATTTT.

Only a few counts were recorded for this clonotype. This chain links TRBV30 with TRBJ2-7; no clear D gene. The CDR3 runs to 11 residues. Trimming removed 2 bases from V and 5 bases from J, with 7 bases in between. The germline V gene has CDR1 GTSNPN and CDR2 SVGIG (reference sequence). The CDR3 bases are TGTGCCTGGAGTAAGGGCGACGAGCAGTACTTC. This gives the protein CAWSKGDEQYF. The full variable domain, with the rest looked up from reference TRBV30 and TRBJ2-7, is SQTIHQWPATLVQPVGSPLSLECTVEGTSNPNLYWYRQAAGRGLQLLFYSVGIGQISSEVPQNLSASRPQDRQFILSSKKLLLSDSGFYLCAWSKGDEQYFGPGTRLTVT.

The CDR3 coding sequence is TGTGCCAGCAGCTTATACATGAACACTGAAGCTTTCTTT. Protein product: CASSLYMNTEAFF. This rearrangement joins TRBV7-2 to TRBJ1-1; D remains ambiguous. V was cut by 2 bases and J by 0 bases, with 4 bases left in between. CDR1 is SGHTA, CDR2 FQGNSA, per germline. This CDR3 contains 13 residues.

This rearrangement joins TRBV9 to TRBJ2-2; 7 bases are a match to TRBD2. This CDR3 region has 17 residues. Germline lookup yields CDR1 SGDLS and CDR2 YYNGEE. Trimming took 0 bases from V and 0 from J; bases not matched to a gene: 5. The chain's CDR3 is CASSVAGLTPNTGELFF. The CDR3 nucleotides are TGTGCCAGCAGCGTAGCGGGACTAACCCCGAACACCGGGGAGCTGTTTTTT.

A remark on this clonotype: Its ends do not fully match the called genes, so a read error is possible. CDR3 residues: CCASEFGTSGYNEQFF. CDR3 coding DNA: TGCTGTGCTAGTGAATTCGGGACTAGCGGCTACAATGAGCAGTTCTTC. The chain has TRBV20-1 and TRBJ2-1; 11 nucleotides line up with TRBD2. Germline CDR1 is DFQATT and CDR2 is SNEGSKA (reference sequence). This CDR3 has 16 residues.

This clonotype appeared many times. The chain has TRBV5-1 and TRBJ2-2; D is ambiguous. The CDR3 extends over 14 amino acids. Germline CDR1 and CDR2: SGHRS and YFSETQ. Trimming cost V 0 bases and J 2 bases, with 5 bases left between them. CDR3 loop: CASSLAGNTGELFF. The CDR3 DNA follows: TGCGCCAGCAGCTTGGCAGGAAACACCGGGGAGCTGTTTTTT.

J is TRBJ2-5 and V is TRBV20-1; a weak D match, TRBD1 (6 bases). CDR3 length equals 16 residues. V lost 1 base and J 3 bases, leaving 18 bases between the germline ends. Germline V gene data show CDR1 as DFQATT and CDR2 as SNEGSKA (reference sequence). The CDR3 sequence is CSARAPARGPKETQYF. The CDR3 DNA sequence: TGCAGTGCTAGAGCTCCCGCCAGGGGTCCAAAAGAGACCCAGTACTTC.

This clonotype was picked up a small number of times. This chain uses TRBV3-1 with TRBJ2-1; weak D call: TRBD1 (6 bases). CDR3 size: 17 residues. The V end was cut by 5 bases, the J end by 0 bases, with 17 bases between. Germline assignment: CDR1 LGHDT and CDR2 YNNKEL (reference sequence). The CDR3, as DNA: TGTGCCAGCAGCTTAGACGACAGGTCTTGCTCCTACAATGAGCAGTTCTTC. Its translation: CASSLDDRSCSYNEQFF.

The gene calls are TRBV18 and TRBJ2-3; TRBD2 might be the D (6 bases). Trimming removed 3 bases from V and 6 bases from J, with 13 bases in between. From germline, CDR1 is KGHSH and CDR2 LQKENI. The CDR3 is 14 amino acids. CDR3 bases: TGTGCCAGCTCACCTTGGGACTTGGGGGATACGCAGTATTTT. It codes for CASSPWDLGDTQYF.

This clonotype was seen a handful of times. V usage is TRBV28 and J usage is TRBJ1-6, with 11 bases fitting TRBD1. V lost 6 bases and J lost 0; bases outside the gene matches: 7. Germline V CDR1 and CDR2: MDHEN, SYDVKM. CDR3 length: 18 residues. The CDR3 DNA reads TGTGCCAGCAGCTACGGGACAGGGGGAAGCTCCTATAATTCACCCCTCCACTTT. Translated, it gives CASSYGTGGSSYNSPLHF.

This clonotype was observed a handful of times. Here the CDR3 reads CASSVPSGQGNQPQHF. In nucleotides, the CDR3 is TGTGCCAGCAGTGTCCCTTCCGGGCAGGGTAATCAGCCCCAGCATTTT. This chain connects TRBV2 to TRBJ1-5, with D possibly being TRBD1 (5 bases). The CDR3 runs 16 residues. V was shortened by 4 bases and J by 4 bases, with 17 bases between the two germline ends. The germline CDR1 and CDR2 sequences are SNHLY and FYNNEI.

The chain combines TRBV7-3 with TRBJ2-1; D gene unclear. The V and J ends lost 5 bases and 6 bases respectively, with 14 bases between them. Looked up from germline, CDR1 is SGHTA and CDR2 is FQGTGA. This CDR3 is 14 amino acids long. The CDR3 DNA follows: TGTGCCAGCAGCCTGCTAGGGTTTCGCAATGAGCAGTTCTTC. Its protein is CASSLLGFRNEQFF.

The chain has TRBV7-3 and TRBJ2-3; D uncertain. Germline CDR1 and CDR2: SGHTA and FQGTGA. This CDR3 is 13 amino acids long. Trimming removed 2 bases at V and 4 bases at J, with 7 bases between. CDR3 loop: CASSLLPSDTQYF. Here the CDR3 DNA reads TGTGCCAGCAGCTTACTCCCGTCAGATACGCAGTATTTT.

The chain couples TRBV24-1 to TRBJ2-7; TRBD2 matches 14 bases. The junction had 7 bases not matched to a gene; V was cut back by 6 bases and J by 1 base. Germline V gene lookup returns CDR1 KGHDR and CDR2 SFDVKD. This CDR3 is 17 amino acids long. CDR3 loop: CATSRGLAGGRSYEQYF. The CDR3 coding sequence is TGTGCCACCAGTCGCGGACTAGCGGGAGGTCGGTCCTACGAGCAGTACTTC.

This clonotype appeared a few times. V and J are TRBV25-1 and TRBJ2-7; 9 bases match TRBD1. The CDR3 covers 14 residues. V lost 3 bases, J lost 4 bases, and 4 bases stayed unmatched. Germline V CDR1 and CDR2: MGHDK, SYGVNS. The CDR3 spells CASSDVDRGYEQYF. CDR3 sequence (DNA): TGTGCCAGCAGTGACGTCGACAGGGGGTACGAGCAGTACTTC.

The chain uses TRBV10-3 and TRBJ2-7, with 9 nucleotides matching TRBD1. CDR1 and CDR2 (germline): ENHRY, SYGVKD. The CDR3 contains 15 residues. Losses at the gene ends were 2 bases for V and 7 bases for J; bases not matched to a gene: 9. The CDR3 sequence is CAISEPTGTGKEQYF. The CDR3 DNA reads TGTGCCATCAGTGAGCCCACCGGGACAGGGAAGGAGCAGTACTTC.

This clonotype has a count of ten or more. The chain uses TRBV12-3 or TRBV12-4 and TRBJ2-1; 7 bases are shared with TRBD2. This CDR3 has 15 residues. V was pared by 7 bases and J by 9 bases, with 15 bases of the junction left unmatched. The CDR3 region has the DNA TGTGCCAGCACCTTTAGCGGGTCCCCCACCGGTGAGCAGTTCTTC. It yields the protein CASTFSGSPTGEQFF.

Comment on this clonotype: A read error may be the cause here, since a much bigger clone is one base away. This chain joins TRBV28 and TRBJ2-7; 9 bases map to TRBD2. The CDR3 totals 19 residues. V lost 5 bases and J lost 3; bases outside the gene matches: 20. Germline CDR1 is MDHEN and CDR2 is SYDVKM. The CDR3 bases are TGTGCCAGCAGTCATTCCGGGCTAGCGGGAAACCGATTAATCTACGAGCAGTACTTC. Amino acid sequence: CASSHSGLAGNRLIYEQYF.

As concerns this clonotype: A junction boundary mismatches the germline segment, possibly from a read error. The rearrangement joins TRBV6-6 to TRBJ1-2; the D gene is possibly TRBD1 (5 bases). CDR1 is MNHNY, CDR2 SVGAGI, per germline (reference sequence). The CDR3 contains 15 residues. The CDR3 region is CAGSSRQRGVYGYTF. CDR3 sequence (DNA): TGTGCCGGCAGTAGCCGACAAAGAGGGGTCTATGGCTACACCTTC.

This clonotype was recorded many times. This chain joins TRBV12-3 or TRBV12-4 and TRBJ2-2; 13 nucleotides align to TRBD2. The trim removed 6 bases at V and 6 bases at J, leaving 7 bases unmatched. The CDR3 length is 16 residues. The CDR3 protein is CASSLGLAGVPGELFF. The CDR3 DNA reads TGTGCCAGCAGCCTTGGACTAGCGGGAGTACCCGGGGAGCTGTTTTTT.

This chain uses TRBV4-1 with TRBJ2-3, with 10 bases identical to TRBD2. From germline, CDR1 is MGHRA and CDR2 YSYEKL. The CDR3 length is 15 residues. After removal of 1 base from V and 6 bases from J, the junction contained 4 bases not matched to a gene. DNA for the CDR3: TGCGCCAGCAGCCAAGGGACTAGCGGTTCGGATACGCAGTATTTT. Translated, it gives CASSQGTSGSDTQYF.

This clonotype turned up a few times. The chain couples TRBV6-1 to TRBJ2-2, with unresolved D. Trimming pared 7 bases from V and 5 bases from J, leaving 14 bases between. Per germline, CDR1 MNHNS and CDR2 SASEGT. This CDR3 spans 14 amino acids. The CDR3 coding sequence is TGTGCCAGCATGTTAGGAACCCAGACCGGGGAGCTGTTTTTT. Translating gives CASMLGTQTGELFF.

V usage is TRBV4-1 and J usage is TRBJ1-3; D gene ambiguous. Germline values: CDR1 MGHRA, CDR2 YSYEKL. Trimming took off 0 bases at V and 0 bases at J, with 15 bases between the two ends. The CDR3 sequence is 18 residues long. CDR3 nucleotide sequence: TGCGCCAGCAGCCAAGATGGACGGAATAAGTTCTCTGGAAACACCATATATTTT. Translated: CASSQDGRNKFSGNTIYF.

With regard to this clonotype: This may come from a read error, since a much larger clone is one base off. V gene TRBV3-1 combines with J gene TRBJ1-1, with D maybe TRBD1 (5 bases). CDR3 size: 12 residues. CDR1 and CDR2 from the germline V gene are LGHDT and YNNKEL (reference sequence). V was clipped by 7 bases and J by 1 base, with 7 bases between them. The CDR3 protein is CASNQGNTEAFF. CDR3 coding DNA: TGTGCCAGCAACCAGGGGAACACTGAAGCTTTCTTT.